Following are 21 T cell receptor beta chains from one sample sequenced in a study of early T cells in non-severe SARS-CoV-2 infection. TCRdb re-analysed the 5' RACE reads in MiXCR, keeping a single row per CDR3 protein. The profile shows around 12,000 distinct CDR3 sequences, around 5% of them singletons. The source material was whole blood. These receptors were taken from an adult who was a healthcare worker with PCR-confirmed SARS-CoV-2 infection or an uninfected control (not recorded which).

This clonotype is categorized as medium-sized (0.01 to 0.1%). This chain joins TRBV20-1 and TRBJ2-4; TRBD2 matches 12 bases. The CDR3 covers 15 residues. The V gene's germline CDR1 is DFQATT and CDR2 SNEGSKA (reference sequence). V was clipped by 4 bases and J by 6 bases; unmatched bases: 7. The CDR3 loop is CSAIPSGGVRNIQYF. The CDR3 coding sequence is TGCAGTGCTATCCCTAGCGGGGGGGTTAGAAACATTCAGTACTTC.

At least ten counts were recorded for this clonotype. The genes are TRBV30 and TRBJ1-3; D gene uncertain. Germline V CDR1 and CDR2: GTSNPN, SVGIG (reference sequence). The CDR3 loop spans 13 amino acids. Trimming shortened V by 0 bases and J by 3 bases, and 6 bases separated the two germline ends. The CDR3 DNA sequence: TGTGCCTGGAGTGTGGTAGTTGGAAACACCATATATTTT. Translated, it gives CAWSVVVGNTIYF.

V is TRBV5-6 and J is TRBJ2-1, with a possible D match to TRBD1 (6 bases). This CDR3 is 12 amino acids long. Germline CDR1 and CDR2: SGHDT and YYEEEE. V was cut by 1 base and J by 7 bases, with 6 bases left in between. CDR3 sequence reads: CASSLTGNEQFF. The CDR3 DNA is TGTGCCAGCAGCTTGACAGGGAATGAGCAGTTCTTC.

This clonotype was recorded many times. Here the CDR3 DNA reads TGTGCCAGCACCGAATCATACGGGACAGCTAATGAAGCTTTCTTT. Encoded protein: CASTESYGTANEAFF. The chain has TRBV3-1 and TRBJ1-1; 7 positions match TRBD1. Trimming cost V 7 bases and J 7 bases; bases outside gene matches: 15. Germline V gives CDR1 LGHDT, CDR2 YNNKEL (reference sequence). The CDR3 has 15 amino acids. Full variable domain (rest looked up from reference TRBV3-1 and TRBJ1-1): DTAVSQTPKYLVTQMGNDKSIKCEQNLGHDTMYWYKQDSKKFLKIMFSYNNKELIINETVPNRFSPKSPDKAHLNLHINSLELGDSAVYFCASTESYGTANEAFFGQGTRLTVV.

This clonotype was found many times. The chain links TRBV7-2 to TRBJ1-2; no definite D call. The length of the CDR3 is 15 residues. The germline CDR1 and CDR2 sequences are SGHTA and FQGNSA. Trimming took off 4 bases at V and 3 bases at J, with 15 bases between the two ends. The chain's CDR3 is CASSSSWRLHYGYTF. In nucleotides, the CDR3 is TGTGCCAGCAGCTCTTCGTGGAGACTCCACTATGGCTACACCTTC.

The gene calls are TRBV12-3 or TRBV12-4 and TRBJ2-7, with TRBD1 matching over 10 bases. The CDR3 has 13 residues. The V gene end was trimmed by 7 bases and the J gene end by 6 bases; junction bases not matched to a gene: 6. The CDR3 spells CASTFRDRGEQYF. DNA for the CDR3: TGTGCCAGCACCTTCCGGGACAGGGGCGAGCAGTACTTC.

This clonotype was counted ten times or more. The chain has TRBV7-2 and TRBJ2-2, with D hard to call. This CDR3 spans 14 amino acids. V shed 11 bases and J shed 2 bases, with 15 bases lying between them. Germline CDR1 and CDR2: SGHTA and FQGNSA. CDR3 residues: CASTIPLNTGELFF. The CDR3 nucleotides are TGTGCCTCTACGATCCCCCTCAACACCGGGGAGCTGTTTTTT. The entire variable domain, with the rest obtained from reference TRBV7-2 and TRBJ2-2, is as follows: GAGVSQSPSNKVTEKGKDVELRCDPISGHTALYWYRQSLGQGLEFLIYFQGNSAPDKSGLPSDRFSAERTGGSVSTLTIQRTQQEDSAVYLCASTIPLNTGELFFGEGSRLTVL.

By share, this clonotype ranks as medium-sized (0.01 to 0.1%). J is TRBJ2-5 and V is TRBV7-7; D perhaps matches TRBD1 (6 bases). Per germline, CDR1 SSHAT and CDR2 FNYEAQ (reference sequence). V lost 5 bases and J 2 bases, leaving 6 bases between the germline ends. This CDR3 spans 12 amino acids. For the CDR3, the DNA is TGTGCCAGCAGCGGACAGCAAGAGACCCAGTACTTC. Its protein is CASSGQQETQYF.

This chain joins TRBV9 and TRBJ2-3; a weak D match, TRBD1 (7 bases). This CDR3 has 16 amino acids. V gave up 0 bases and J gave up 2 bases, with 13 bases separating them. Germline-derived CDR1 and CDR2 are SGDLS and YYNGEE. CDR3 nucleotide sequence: TGTGCCAGCAGCGTAGCAGGGGGACTCAACACAGATACGCAGTATTTT. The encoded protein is CASSVAGGLNTDTQYF. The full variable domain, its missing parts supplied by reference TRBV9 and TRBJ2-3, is DSGVTQTPKHLITATGQRVTLRCSPRSGDLSVYWYQQSLDQGLQFLIQYYNGEERAKGNILERFSAQQFPDLHSELNLSSLELGDSALYFCASSVAGGLNTDTQYFGPGTRLTVL.

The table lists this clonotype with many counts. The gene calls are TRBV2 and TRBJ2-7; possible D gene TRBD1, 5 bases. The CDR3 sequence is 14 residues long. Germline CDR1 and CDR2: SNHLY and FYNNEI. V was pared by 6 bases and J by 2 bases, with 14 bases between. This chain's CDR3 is CASRIVQEPYEQYF. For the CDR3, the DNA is TGTGCCAGCAGGATCGTACAGGAGCCCTACGAGCAGTACTTC.

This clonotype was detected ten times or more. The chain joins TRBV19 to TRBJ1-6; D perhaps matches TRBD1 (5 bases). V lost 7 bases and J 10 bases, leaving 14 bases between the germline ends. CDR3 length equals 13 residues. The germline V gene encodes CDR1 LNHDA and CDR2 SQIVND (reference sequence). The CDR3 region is CASNLQGESPLHF. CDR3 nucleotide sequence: TGTGCCAGTAATCTGCAGGGAGAATCACCCCTCCACTTT.

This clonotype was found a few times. CDR3 in amino acids: CASRKNTGELFF. The CDR3 DNA is TGTGCCAGCAGGAAGAATACCGGGGAGCTGTTTTTT. The V and J genes are TRBV12-3 or TRBV12-4 and TRBJ2-2; no clear D gene. This CDR3 has 12 residues. Trimming removed 6 bases at V and 5 bases at J, with 7 bases between.

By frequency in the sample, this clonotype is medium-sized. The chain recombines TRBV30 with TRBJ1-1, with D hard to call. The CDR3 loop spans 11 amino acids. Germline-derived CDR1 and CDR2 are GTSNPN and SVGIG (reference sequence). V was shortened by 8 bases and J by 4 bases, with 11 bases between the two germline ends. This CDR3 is CADSRVTEAFF. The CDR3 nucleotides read TGTGCCGACTCCCGGGTCACTGAAGCTTTCTTT.

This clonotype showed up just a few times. CDR3 nucleotides: TGCGCCAGCACCCTAGACAGGGGTAACTATGGCTACACCTTC. Protein sequence: CASTLDRGNYGYTF. The chain recombines TRBV5-1 with TRBJ1-2; 8 nucleotides line up with TRBD1. The V gene end was trimmed by 6 bases and the J gene end by 1 base; junction bases not matched to a gene: 5. CDR1 and CDR2 from the germline V gene are SGHRS and YFSETQ. CDR3 length equals 14 residues.

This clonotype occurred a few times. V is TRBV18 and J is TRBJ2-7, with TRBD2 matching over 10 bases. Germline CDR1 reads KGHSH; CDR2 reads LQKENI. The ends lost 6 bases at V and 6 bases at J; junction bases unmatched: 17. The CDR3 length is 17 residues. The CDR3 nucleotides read TGTGCCAGCTCCCGGGAACAGACTAGCGGGCTCCAGGGCGAGCAGTACTTC. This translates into CASSREQTSGLQGEQYF. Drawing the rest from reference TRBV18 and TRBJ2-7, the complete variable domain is NAGVMQNPRHLVRRRGQEARLRCSPMKGHSHVYWYRQLPEEGLKFMVYLQKENIIDESGMPKERFSAEFPKEGPSILRIQQVVRGDSAAYFCASSREQTSGLQGEQYFGPGTRLTVT.

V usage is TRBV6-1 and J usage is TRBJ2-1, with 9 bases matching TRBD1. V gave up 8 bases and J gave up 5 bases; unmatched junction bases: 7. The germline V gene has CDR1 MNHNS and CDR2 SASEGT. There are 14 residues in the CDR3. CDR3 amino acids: CASDPGQGHNEQFF. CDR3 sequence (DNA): TGTGCCAGCGATCCGGGACAGGGTCACAATGAGCAGTTCTTC.

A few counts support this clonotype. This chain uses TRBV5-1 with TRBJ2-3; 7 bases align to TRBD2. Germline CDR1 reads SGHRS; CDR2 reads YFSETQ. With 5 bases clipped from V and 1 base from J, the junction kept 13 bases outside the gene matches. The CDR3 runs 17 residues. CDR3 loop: CASRRDFMAGGTDTQYF. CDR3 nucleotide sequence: TGCGCCAGCAGGCGGGACTTCATGGCGGGAGGCACAGATACGCAGTATTTT.

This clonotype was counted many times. The CDR3 here is CASSLSRGTTEAFF. The CDR3 nucleotides are TGTGCCAGCAGCTTATCCCGGGGCACCACTGAAGCTTTCTTT. The chain employs TRBV7-2 and TRBJ1-1, with a weak D call TRBD1 (5 bases). The CDR3 has 14 amino acids. Germline V lookup: CDR1 SGHTA, CDR2 FQGNSA. V was clipped by 2 bases and J by 4 bases, with 11 bases between them.

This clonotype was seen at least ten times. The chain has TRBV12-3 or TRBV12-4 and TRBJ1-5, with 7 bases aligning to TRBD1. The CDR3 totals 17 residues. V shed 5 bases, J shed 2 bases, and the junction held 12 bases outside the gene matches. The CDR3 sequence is CASSTTFPGGRNQPQHF. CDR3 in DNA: TGTGCCAGCAGTACGACCTTTCCAGGGGGGCGCAATCAGCCCCAGCATTTT.

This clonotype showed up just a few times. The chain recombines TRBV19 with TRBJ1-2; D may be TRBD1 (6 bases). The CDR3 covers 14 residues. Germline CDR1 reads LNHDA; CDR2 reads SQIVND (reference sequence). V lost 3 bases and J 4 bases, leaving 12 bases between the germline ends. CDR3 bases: TGTGCCAGTAGTATGTTGACAGGAGGCTATGGCTACACCTTC. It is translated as CASSMLTGGYGYTF.

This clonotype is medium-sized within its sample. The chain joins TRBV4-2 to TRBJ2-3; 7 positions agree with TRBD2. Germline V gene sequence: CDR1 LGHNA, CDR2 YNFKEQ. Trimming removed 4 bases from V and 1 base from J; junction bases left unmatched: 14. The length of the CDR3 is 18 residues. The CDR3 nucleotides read TGTGCCAGCAGCCGGGGGGACGTAGGCACTAGCGGCACAGATACGCAGTATTTT. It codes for CASSRGDVGTSGTDTQYF.